This TCR beta chain was identified in a study of blood T cell repertoires in COVID-19. On the study more broadly: Donors in the United States, Italy and Spain gave samples during acute or convalescent COVID-19.

In the source study's methods: Estimates of nucleated cell counts were drawn from the amplification of reference gene primers. Sequencing used immunoSEQ multiplex PCR; TCRdb keeps in-frame clones, though not all of them. V, J and clone size are those of that table, while D and trimming were read from the DNA. The table records around 170,000 clones, around 74% of them present only once. This sequence originates from a woman aged 80 or over with acute or convalescent COVID-19. Material: peripheral blood.

The CDR3 sequence is CASSEITGGTGEQYF. Here the CDR3 DNA reads TGTGCCAGCAGTGAAATAACAGGGGGAACGGGCGAGCAGTACTTC. The V call is TRBV6-1, the J call TRBJ2-7; TRBD1 agrees at 8 bases. Trimming at V came to 2 bases and at J to 6 bases, leaving 9 bases not matched to a gene. Germline V gene lookup returns CDR1 MNHNS and CDR2 SASEGT. The CDR3 length is 15 residues.